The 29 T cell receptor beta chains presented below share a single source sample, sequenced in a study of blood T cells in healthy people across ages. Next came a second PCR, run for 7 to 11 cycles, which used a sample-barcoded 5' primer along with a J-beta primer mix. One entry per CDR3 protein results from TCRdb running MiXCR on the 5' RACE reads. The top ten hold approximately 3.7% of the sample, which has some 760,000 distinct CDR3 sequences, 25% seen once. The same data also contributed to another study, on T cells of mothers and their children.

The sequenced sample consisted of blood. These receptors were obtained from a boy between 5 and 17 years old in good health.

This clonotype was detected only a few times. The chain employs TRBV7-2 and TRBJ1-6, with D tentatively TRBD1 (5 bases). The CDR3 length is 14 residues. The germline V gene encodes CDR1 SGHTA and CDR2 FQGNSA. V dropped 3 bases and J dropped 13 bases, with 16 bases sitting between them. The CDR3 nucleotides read TGTGCCAGCAGCTTGCGGGCAGGGAATCACCCCCTCCACTTT. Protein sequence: CASSLRAGNHPLHF.

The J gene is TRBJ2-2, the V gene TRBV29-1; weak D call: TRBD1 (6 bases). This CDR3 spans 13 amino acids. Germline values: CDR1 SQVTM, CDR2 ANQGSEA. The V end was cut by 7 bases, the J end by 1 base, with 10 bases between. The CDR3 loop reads CSARTENTGELFF. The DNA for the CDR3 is TGCAGCGCCCGGACAGAGAACACCGGGGAGCTGTTTTTT.

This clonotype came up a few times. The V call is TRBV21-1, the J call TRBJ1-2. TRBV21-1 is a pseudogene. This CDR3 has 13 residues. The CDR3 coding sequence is TGTGCCAGCAGCATTCCTCTTCTTATGGGCTACACCTTC. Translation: CASSIPLLMGYTF.

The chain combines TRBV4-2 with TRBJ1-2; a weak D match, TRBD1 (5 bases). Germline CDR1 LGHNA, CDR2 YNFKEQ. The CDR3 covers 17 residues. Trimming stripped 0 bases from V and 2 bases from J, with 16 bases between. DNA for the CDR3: TGTGCCAGCAGCCAAGATATCGGTACAGGTCCCAACTATGGCTACACCTTC. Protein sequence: CASSQDIGTGPNYGYTF.

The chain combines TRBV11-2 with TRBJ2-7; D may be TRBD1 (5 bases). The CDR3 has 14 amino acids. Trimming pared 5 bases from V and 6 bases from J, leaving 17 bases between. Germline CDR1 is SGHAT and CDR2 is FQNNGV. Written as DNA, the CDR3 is TGTGCCAGCAGCCAGGGCCAGCAACCATCCGAGCAGTACTTC. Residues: CASSQGQQPSEQYF.

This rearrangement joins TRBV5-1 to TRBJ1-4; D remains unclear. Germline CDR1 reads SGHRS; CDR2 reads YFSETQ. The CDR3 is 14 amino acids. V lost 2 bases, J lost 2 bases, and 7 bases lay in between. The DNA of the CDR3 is TGCGCCAGCAGCTTAAGTTGGACTAATGAAAAACTGTTTTTT. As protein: CASSLSWTNEKLFF.

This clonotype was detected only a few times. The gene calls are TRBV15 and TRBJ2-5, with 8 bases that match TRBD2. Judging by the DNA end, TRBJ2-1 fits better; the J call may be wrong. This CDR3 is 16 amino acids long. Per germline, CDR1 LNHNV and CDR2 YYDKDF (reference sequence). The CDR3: CATSRDLSGSPDEQFF. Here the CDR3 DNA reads TGTGCCACCAGCAGAGATTTGAGCGGGAGTCCGGATGAGCAGTTCTTC.

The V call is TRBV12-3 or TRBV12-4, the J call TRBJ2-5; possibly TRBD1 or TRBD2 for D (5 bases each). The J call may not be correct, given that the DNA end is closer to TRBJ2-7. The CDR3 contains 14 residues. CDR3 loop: CASSMPQGPYEQYF. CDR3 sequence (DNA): TGTGCCAGCAGCATGCCCCAGGGACCCTACGAGCAGTACTTC.

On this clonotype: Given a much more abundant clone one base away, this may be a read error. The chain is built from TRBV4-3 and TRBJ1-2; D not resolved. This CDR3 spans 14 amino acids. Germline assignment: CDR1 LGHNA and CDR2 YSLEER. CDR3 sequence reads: CACSQVGFGYGYTF. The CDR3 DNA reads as TGCGCCTGCAGCCAAGTAGGATTCGGCTATGGCTACACCTTC.

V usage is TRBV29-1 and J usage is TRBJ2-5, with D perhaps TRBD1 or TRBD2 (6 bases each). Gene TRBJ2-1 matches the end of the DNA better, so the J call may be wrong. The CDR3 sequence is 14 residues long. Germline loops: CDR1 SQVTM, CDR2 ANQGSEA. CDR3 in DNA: TGCAGCGTTGAAACCCTAGGAGGGGGCAATGAGCAGTTCTTC. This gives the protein CSVETLGGGNEQFF.

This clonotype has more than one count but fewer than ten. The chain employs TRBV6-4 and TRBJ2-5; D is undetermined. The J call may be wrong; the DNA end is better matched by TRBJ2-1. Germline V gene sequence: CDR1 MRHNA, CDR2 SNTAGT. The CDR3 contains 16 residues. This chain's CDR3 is CASSQDPSIQYNEQFF. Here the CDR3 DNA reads TGTGCCAGCAGTCAGGACCCATCAATTCAATACAATGAGCAGTTCTTC.

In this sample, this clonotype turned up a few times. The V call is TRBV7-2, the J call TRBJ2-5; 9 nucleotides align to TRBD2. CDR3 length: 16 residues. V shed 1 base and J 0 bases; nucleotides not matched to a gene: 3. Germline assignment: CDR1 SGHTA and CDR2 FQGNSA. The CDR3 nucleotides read TGTGCCAGCAGCTTAGACAGCGGGGGGTACCAAGAGACCCAGTACTTC. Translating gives CASSLDSGGYQETQYF.

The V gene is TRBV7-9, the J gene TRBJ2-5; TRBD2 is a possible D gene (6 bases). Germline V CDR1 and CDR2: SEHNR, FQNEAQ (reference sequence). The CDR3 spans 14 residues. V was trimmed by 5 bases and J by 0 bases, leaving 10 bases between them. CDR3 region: CASSIRDYQETQYF. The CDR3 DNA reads TGTGCCAGCAGCATCCGGGACTACCAAGAGACCCAGTACTTC.

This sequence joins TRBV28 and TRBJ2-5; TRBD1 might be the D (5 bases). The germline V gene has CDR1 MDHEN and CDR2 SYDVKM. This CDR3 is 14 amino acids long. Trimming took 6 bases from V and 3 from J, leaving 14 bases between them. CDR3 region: CASSSPPGKETQYF. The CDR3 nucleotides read TGTGCCAGCAGCTCGCCCCCAGGGAAAGAGACCCAGTACTTC.

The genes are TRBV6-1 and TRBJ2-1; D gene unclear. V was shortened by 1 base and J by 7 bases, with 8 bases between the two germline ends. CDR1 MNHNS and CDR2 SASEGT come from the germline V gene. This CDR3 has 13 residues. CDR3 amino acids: CASSEEPRNEQFF. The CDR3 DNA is TGTGCCAGCAGTGAAGAACCGAGGAATGAGCAGTTCTTC.

The CDR3 DNA sequence: TGTGCCAGCAGTGACCTATCGGCCCCCGAGCAGTACTTC. Protein sequence: CASSDLSAPEQYF. The chain uses TRBV2 and TRBJ2-7; D gene unclear. The CDR3 is made up of 13 amino acids. Trimming took off 3 bases at V and 6 bases at J, with 12 bases between the two ends. The germline V gene encodes CDR1 SNHLY and CDR2 FYNNEI.

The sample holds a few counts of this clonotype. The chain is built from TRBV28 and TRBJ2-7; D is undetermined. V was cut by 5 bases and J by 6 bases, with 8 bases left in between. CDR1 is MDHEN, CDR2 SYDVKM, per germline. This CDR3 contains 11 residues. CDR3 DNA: TGTGCCAGCAGTAGGGTTGGCGAGCAGTACTTC. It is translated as CASSRVGEQYF.

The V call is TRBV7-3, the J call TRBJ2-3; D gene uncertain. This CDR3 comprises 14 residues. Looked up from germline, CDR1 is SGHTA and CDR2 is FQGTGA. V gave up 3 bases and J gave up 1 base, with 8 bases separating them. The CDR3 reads CASSFLPGTDTQYF. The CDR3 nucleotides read TGTGCCAGCAGCTTTCTACCGGGCACAGATACGCAGTATTTT.

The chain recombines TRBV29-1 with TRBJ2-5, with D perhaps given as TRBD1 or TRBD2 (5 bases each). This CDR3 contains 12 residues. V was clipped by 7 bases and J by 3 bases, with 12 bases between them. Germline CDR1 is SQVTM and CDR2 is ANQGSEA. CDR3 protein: CSGRDGKETQYF. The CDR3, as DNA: TGCAGCGGTCGGGACGGAAAAGAGACCCAGTACTTC.

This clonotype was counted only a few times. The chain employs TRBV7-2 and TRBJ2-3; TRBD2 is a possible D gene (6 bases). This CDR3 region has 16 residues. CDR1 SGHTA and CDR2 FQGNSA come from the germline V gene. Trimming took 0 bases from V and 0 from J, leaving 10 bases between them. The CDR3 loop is CASSLAGGSSTDTQYF. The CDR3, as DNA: TGTGCCAGCAGCTTAGCGGGAGGTTCTAGCACAGATACGCAGTATTTT.

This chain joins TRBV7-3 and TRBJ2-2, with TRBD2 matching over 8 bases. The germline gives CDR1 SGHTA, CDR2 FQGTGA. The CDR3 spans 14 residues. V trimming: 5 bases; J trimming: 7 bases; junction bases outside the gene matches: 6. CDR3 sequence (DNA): TGTGCCAGCAGCCCGACTAGCGTTGGCGGGGAGCTGTTTTTT. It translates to CASSPTSVGGELFF.

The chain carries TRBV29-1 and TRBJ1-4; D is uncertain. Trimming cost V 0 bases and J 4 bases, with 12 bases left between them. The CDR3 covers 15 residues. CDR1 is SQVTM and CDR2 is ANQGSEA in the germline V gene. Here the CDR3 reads CSVEDLVGYNEKLFF. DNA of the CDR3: TGCAGCGTTGAAGATCTGGTAGGTTATAATGAAAAACTGTTTTTT.

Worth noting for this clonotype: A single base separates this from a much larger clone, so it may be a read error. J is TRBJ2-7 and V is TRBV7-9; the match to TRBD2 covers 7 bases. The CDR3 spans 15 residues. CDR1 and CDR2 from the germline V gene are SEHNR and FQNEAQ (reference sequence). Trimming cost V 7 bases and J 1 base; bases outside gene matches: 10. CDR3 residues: CASNSLGGSSYEQYF. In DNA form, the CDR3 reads TGTGCCAGCAACTCCCTGGGCGGGAGTTCCTACGAGCAGTACTTC. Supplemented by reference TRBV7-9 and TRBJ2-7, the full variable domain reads DTGVSQNPRHKITKRGQNVTFRCDPISEHNRLYWYRQTLGQGPEFLTYFQNEAQLEKSRLLSDRFSAERPKGSFSTLEIQRTEQGDSAMYLCASNSLGGSSYEQYFGPGTRLTVT.

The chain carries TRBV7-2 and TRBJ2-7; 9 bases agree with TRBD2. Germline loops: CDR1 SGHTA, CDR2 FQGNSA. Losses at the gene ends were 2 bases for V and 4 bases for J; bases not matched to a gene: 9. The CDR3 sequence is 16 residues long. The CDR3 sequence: CASSLTGAGGPYEQYF. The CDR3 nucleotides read TGTGCCAGCAGCTTAACGGGGGCGGGGGGGCCATACGAGCAGTACTTC.

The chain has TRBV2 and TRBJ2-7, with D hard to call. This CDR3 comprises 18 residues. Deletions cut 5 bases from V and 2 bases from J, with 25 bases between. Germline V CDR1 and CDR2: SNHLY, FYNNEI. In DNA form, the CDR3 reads TGTGCCAGCAGTTTTCGGCTTTGGGAATTTGGCATGACCTACGAGCAGTACTTC. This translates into CASSFRLWEFGMTYEQYF.

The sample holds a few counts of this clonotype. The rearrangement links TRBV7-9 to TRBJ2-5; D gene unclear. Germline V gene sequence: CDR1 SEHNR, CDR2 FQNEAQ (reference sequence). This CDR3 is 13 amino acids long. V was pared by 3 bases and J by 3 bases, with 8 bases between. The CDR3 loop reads CASSFFLEETQYF. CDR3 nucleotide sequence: TGTGCCAGCAGCTTCTTCCTCGAAGAGACCCAGTACTTC.

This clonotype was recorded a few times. CDR3 bases: TGTGCCAGCAGCCTGGGACTCAGCGGGGAGCTGTTTTTT. This sequence encodes CASSLGLSGELFF. V and J are TRBV14 and TRBJ2-2; a weak D match, TRBD2 (6 bases). The germline V gene encodes CDR1 SGHDN and CDR2 FVKESK. Deletions cut 4 bases from V and 7 bases from J, with 10 bases between. This CDR3 is 13 amino acids long. The complete variable domain, with remaining parts taken from reference TRBV14 and TRBJ2-2, reads EAGVTQFPSHSVIEKGQTVTLRCDPISGHDNLYWYRRVMGKEIKFLLHFVKESKQDESGMPNNRFLAERTGGTYSTLKVQPAELEDSGVYFCASSLGLSGELFFGEGSRLTVL.

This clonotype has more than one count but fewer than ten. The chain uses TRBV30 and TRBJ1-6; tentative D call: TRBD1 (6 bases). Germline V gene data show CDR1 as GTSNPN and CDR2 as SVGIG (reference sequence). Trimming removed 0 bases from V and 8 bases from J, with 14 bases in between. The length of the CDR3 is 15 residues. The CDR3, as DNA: TGTGCCTGGAGTGTACTTAGGACAGCTGATTCACCCCTCCACTTT. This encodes CAWSVLRTADSPLHF.

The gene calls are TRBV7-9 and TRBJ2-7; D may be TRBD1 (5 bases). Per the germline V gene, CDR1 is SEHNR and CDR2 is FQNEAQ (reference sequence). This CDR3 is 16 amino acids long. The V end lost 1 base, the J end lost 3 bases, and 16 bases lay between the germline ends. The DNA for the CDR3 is TGTGCCAGCAGCTTAGGCGGACAAGACCAACGCTACGAGCAGTACTTC. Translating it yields CASSLGGQDQRYEQYF.